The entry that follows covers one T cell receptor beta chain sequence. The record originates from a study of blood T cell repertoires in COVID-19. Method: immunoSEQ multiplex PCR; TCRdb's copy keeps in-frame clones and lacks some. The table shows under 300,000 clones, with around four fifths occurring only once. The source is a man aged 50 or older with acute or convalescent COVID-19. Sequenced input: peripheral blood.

DNA for the CDR3: TGTGCCACCTCCGAAGGAGGCTACAATGAGCAGTTCTTC. Its translation is CATSEGGYNEQFF. The V gene is TRBV24-1, the J gene TRBJ2-1, with D possibly matching TRBD2 (5 bases). CDR1 is KGHDR, CDR2 SFDVKD, per germline. V lost 9 bases and J lost 3, with 11 bases in between. CDR3 length: 13 amino acids.